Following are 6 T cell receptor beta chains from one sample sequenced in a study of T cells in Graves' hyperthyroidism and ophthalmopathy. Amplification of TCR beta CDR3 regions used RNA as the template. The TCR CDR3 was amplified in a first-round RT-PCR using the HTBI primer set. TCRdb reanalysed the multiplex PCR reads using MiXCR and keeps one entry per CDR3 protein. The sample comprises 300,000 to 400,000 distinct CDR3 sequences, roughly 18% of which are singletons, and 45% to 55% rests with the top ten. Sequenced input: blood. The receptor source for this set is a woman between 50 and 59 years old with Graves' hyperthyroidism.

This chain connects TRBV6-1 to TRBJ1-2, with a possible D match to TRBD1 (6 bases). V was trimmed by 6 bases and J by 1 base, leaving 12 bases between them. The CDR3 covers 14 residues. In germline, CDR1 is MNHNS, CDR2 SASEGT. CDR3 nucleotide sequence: TGTGCCAGCAGCGGGACACCAAATAACTATGGCTACACCTTC. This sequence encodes CASSGTPNNYGYTF.

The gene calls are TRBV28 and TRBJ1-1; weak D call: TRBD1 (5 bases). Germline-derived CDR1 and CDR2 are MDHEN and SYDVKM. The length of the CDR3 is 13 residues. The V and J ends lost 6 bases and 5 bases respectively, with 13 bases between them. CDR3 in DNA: TGTGCCAGCAGAACGGGGCTGGAGACTGAAGCTTTCTTT. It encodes CASRTGLETEAFF.

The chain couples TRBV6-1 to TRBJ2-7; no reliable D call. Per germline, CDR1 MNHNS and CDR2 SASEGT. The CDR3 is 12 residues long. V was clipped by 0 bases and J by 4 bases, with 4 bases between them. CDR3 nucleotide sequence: TGTGCCAGCAGTGAAGCCGGATACGAGCAGTACGTC. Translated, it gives CASSEAGYEQYV.

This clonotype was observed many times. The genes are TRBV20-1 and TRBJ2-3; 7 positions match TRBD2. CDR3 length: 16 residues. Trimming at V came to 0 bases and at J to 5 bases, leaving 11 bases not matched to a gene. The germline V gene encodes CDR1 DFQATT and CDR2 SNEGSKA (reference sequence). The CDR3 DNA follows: TGCAGTGCTAGAGATACTGACGGGGGGACTGGAGATACGCAGTATTTT. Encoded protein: CSARDTDGGTGDTQYF.

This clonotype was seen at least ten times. Here the CDR3 reads CASSHWDRGSGETQYF. The CDR3 DNA sequence: TGTGCCAGCAGCCATTGGGACCGGGGGAGCGGGGAGACCCAGTACTTC. The chain carries TRBV11-2 and TRBJ2-5; D is possibly TRBD2 (6 bases). The CDR3 spans 16 residues. CDR1 SGHAT and CDR2 FQNNGV come from the germline V gene. Trimming removed 5 bases from V and 5 bases from J, with 21 bases in between.

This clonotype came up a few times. CDR3 loop: CASSYSRTQGPETQYF. The CDR3 DNA sequence: TGTGCCAGCAGTTACTCGAGGACGCAGGGCCCCGAGACCCAGTACTTC. The gene calls are TRBV6-5 and TRBJ2-5; D might be TRBD1 (5 bases). This CDR3 contains 16 residues. Germline loops: CDR1 MNHEY, CDR2 SVGAGI. Trimming removed 0 bases from V and 5 bases from J, with 16 bases in between.